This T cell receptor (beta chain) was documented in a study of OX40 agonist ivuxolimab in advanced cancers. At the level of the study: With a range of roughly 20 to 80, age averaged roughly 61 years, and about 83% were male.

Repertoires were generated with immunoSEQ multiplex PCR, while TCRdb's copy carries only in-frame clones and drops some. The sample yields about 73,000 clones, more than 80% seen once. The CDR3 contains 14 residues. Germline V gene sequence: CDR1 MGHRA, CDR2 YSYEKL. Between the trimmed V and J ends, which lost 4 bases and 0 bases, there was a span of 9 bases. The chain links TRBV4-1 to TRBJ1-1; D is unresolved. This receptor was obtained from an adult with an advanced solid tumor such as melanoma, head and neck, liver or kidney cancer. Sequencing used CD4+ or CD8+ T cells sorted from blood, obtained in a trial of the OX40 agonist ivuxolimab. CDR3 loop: CASSPWQMNTEAFF. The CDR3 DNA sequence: TGCGCCAGCAGCCCCTGGCAGATGAACACTGAAGCTTTCTTT.